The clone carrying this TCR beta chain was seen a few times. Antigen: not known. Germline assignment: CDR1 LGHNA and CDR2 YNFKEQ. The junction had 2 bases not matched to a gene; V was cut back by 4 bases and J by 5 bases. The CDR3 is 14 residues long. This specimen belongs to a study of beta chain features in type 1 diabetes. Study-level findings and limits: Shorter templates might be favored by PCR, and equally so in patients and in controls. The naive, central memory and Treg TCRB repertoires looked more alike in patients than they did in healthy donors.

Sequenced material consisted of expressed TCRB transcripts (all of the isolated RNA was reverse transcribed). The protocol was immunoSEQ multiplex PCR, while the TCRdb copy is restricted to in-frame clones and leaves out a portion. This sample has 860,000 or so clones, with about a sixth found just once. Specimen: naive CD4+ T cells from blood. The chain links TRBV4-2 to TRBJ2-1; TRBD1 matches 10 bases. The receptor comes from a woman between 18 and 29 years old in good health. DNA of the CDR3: TGTGCCAGCAGCCGACAGGGGGCGAACAATGAGCAGTTCTTC. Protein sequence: CASSRQGANNEQFF.